The rows below give T cell receptor beta chains drawn from one sample of a study of T-cell memory formation after mild COVID-19. TCRdb itself ran the 5' RACE reads through MiXCR, one entry per CDR3 protein. This sample has hundreds of thousands of distinct CDR3 sequences; 15% to 20% occur once, and the top ten carry about 22%. The sequenced sample was PBMCs or a T cell subset sorted from them (not recorded which). The receptors come from a man aged 18 to 29 who had mild COVID-19 (a few samples of this study predate the infection). Cell type and time point are not known. The CDR3 runs from the conserved cysteine through the conserved F or W. A D gene is named only where the DNA matches it firmly. Only part of the rows carry a size: once, few, many, or a class if the clone is expanded.

D	V	J	size	CDR3	DNA
TRBD1	TRBV7-8	TRBJ1-1	many	CATRDSLNTEAFF	TGTGCCACCCGGGACAGCTTGAACACTGAAGCTTTCTTT
-	TRBV15	TRBJ2-2	-	CATSRGQTNTGELFF	TGTGCCACCAGCAGAGGACAGACGAACACCGGGGAGCTGTTTTTT
-	TRBV28	TRBJ2-4	few	CASSSDPGIQYF	TGTGCCAGCAGTTCGGACCCAGGCATTCAGTACTTC
TRBD2	TRBV7-3	TRBJ2-1	few	CASSEGTSPLNEQFF	TGTGCCAGCAGCGAAGGGACTAGCCCGCTCAATGAGCAGTTCTTC
-	TRBV4-1	TRBJ2-3	many	CATTGDGYFSTDTQYF	TGCGCCACCACCGGGGACGGGTACTTCAGCACAGATACGCAGTATTTT
TRBD2	TRBV4-3	TRBJ2-3	-	CASSQEERGETDTQYF	TGCGCCAGCAGCCAAGAGGAGCGGGGGGAAACAGATACGCAGTATTTT
-	TRBV5-1	TRBJ2-5	few	CASSSSLSETQYF	TGCGCCAGCAGCTCGTCCCTTAGTGAGACCCAGTACTTC
TRBD1	TRBV5-1	TRBJ2-5	many	CASSPMLRQGAETQYF	TGCGCCAGCAGCCCGATGTTACGACAGGGCGCGGAGACCCAGTACTTC
-	TRBV7-9	TRBJ1-6	few	CATGEGESPLHF	TGTGCCACCGGGGAGGGGGAATCACCCCTCCACTTT
-	TRBV7-9	TRBJ1-6	few	CASQGSSYNSPLHF	TGTGCCAGCCAGGGAAGCTCCTATAATTCACCCCTCCACTTT
TRBD2	TRBV12-3/TRBV12-4	TRBJ2-1	-	CASTSSGGLTSYNEQFF	TGTGCCAGCACGTCTAGCGGGGGCTTGACTTCCTACAATGAGCAGTTCTTC
TRBD2	TRBV12-3/TRBV12-4	TRBJ2-5	-	CASSSTSGGIRETQYF	TGTGCCAGCAGTTCGACTAGCGGGGGGATCCGGGAGACCCAGTACTTC
TRBD1	TRBV6-5	TRBJ2-3	-	CATSQRDRGSDTQYF	TGTGCCACTTCTCAACGGGACAGGGGATCAGATACGCAGTATTTT
-	TRBV11-2	TRBJ2-1	few	CASSPPGRGGTYNEQFF	TGTGCCAGCAGCCCCCCAGGCAGAGGGGGGACCTACAATGAGCAGTTCTTC
-	TRBV6-5	TRBJ1-5	-	CASSKSTGISQPQHF	TGTGCCAGCAGCAAATCCACAGGGATAAGTCAGCCCCAGCATTTT